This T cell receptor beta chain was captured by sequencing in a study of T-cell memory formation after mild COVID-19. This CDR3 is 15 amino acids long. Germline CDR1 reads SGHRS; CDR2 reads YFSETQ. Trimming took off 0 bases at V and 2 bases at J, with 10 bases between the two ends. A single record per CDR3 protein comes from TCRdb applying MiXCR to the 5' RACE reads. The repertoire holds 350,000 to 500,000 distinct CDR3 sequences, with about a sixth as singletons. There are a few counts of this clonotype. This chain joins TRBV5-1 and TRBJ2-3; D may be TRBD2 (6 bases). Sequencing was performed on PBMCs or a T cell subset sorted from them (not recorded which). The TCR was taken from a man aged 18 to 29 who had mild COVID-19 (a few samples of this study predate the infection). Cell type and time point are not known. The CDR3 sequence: CASSLGLEFTDTQYF. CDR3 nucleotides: TGCGCCAGCAGCTTGGGACTAGAGTTCACAGATACGCAGTATTTT.